These 23 T cell receptor beta chains came from one sample sequenced in a study of shared T cell receptors in the human thymus (dated by TCRdb to 2020 to 2022). Library prep was done by the immunoSEQ multiplex PCR assay. Not all clones reach the TCRdb copy of this immuneACCESS table, which keeps in-frame sequences only. Checked studies attribute under half of the gap to unresolved V genes and leave the rest unexplained. Present in this sample are hundreds of thousands of clones, more than 75% of which were seen just once. The ten largest clones represent around 0.01% of the sample. These data also formed part of another study, on human thymus T cells.

The sequenced sample was thymocytes. The origin of the receptors is a boy younger than two with a congenital heart defect. Donor details come from another sample of the same person, matched by shared clones.

This chain links TRBV23-1 with TRBJ2-7; weak D call: TRBD2 (5 bases). TRBV23-1 counts as an open reading frame of uncertain function. The CDR3 sequence is 11 residues long. Trimming pared 9 bases from V and 2 bases from J, leaving 8 bases between. The CDR3 loop is CASPGTYEQYF. The CDR3 bases are TGCGCCAGTCCGGGGACCTACGAGCAGTACTTC.

The chain has TRBV5-4 and TRBJ2-7; 13 bases match TRBD2. J was trimmed by 0 bases and V by 0 bases; bases with no gene match: 9. CDR3 length: 19 amino acids. Germline-derived CDR1 and CDR2 are SGHNT and YYREEE (reference sequence). CDR3 protein: CASSLASGTSGESSYEQYF. CDR3 nucleotides: TGTGCCAGCAGCTTGGCCTCCGGGACTAGCGGGGAGAGCTCCTACGAGCAGTACTTC.

This clone was observed once. The chain links TRBV10-1 to TRBJ2-1; 14 positions match TRBD2. The CDR3 is 19 residues long. Germline V lookup: CDR1 WNHNN, CDR2 SYGVQD (reference sequence). J gave up 0 bases and V 4 bases, and 8 bases lay outside the gene matches. CDR3 loop: CASSAPGTSGSGSYNEQFF. The DNA for the CDR3 is TGCGCCAGCAGTGCCCCCGGGACTAGCGGGAGCGGCTCCTACAATGAGCAGTTCTTC.

The chain employs TRBV19 and TRBJ2-1; D gene ambiguous. The germline gives CDR1 LNHDA, CDR2 SQIVND (reference sequence). The CDR3 consists of 14 residues. The V end lost 5 bases, the J end lost 0 bases, and 8 bases lay between the germline ends. The CDR3 region is CASSRVGSYNEQFF. Written as DNA, the CDR3 is TGTGCCAGTAGTCGGGTTGGCTCCTACAATGAGCAGTTCTTC.

The gene calls are TRBV6-4 and TRBJ2-1; TRBD2 matches at 8 bases. Germline V gene sequence: CDR1 MRHNA, CDR2 SNTAGT. V trimming: 4 bases; J trimming: 10 bases; junction bases outside the gene matches: 9. This CDR3 region has 14 residues. The CDR3 protein is CASSVISGVREQFF. DNA for the CDR3: TGTGCCAGCAGTGTGATTAGCGGGGTGCGGGAGCAGTTCTTC.

The chain links TRBV4-3 to TRBJ2-7; 10 bases are a match to TRBD2. J lost 1 base, V lost 1 base, and 4 bases had no gene match. This CDR3 contains 16 residues. From germline, CDR1 is LGHNA and CDR2 YSLEER. The CDR3 is CASSQGGTSESYEQYF. The DNA for the CDR3 is TGCGCCAGCAGCCAAGGAGGGACTAGCGAGTCCTACGAGCAGTACTTC.

V gene TRBV7-2 combines with J gene TRBJ2-7, with unresolved D. The CDR3 runs to 13 residues. Trimming pared 5 bases from V and 5 bases from J, leaving 13 bases between. Germline CDR1 reads SGHTA; CDR2 reads FQGNSA. The CDR3, as DNA: TGTGCCAGCAGCCCGAGACAATTCCACGAGCAGTACTTC. Its protein product is CASSPRQFHEQYF.

V gene TRBV27 combines with J gene TRBJ2-3; 8 positions agree with TRBD2. The CDR3 runs to 14 residues. Trimming cost V 5 bases and J 1 base; bases outside gene matches: 2. CDR1 is MNHEY, CDR2 SMNVEV, per germline (reference sequence). CDR3 loop: CASSAGGGTDTQYF. The CDR3 bases are TGTGCCAGCAGTGCGGGAGGTGGCACAGATACGCAGTATTTT.

The chain uses TRBV27 and TRBJ2-1, with 8 bases identical to TRBD2. V lost 3 bases and J lost 4; bases outside the gene matches: 14. The germline V gene has CDR1 MNHEY and CDR2 SMNVEV (reference sequence). The CDR3 totals 18 residues. CDR3 in amino acids: CASSFLAGTPDPYNEQFF. CDR3 DNA sequence: TGTGCCAGCAGTTTCCTAGCGGGCACCCCCGATCCATACAATGAGCAGTTCTTC.

V is TRBV11-3 and J is TRBJ2-1; the match to TRBD2 covers 13 bases. The CDR3 has 18 residues. J was trimmed by 4 bases and V by 5 bases; bases with no gene match: 11. Germline values: CDR1 SGHNT, CDR2 YENEEA. Written as DNA, the CDR3 is TGTGCCAGCAGCCTCTGGACTAGCGGGAGAATTACATACAATGAGCAGTTCTTC. Translated, it gives CASSLWTSGRITYNEQFF.

The rearrangement joins TRBV7-6 to TRBJ2-1; 8 positions match TRBD1. This CDR3 comprises 15 residues. Germline V gives CDR1 SGHVS, CDR2 FNYEAQ. The V segment lost 1 base and the J segment 9 bases; nucleotides outside the gene matches: 8. CDR3 in amino acids: CASSLVSAGGIEQFF. The CDR3, as DNA: TGTGCCAGCAGCTTAGTCTCCGCAGGGGGCATTGAGCAGTTCTTC.

J is TRBJ1-5 and V is TRBV11-2; 8 bases agree with TRBD1. V shed 1 base, J shed 7 bases, and the junction held 6 bases outside the gene matches. The CDR3 is made up of 15 amino acids. Germline V CDR1 and CDR2: SGHAT, FQNNGV. CDR3 nucleotide sequence: TGTGCCAGCAGCTTAGGGACAGGGCGAAGACAGCCCCAGCATTTT. Translated, it gives CASSLGTGRRQPQHF.

The CDR3 loop is CASSDSGTDLYGYTF. For the CDR3, the DNA is TGTGCCAGCAGTGATAGCGGGACAGACCTCTATGGCTACACCTTC. The chain uses TRBV6-1 and TRBJ1-2; 7 bases align to TRBD1. The CDR3 covers 15 residues. Germline V CDR1 and CDR2: MNHNS, SASEGT. J was trimmed by 4 bases and V by 3 bases; bases with no gene match: 8.

This clone came up once. Within the sample, other DNA sequences also encode this same CDR3. This chain connects TRBV27 to TRBJ2-7; D may be TRBD1 (5 bases). From germline, CDR1 is MNHEY and CDR2 SMNVEV (reference sequence). The CDR3 covers 14 residues. V was pared by 8 bases and J by 3 bases, with 17 bases between. The CDR3 is CASGSGPGLYEQYF. The CDR3 region has the DNA TGTGCCAGCGGCTCAGGGCCTGGGCTCTACGAGCAGTACTTC.

The chain has TRBV28 and TRBJ2-7; tentative D call: TRBD1 (5 bases). The CDR3 is 14 amino acids. Germline V gene sequence: CDR1 MDHEN, CDR2 SYDVKM. V lost 3 bases to trimming and J lost 2 bases, with 11 bases between them. The CDR3 reads CASSLNRLTYEQYF. CDR3 nucleotides: TGTGCCAGCAGTTTGAACAGGTTAACCTACGAGCAGTACTTC. Filled out from reference TRBV28 and TRBJ2-7, the complete variable domain reads DVKVTQSSRYLVKRTGEKVFLECVQDMDHENMFWYRQDPGLGLRLIYFSYDVKMKEKGDIPEGYSVSREKKERFSLILESASTNQTSMYLCASSLNRLTYEQYFGPGTRLTVT.

The rearrangement joins TRBV4-1 to TRBJ1-4; D perhaps matches TRBD1 (5 bases). CDR1 and CDR2 (germline): MGHRA, YSYEKL. This CDR3 contains 16 residues. Trimming removed 8 bases from V and 8 bases from J, with 24 bases in between. The CDR3 region has the DNA TGCGCCAGCCAACCTAGGGGACTTGTCGGGGAGGAAAAACTGTTTTTT. This gives the protein CASQPRGLVGEEKLFF.

The V and J genes are TRBV9 and TRBJ2-5; D is possibly TRBD2 (5 bases). The V end was cut by 4 bases, the J end by 1 base, with 11 bases between. Germline V gene data show CDR1 as SGDLS and CDR2 as YYNGEE. This CDR3 is 14 amino acids long. For the CDR3, the DNA is TGTGCCAGCAGCCGTTCCGGACTCCAAGAGACCCAGTACTTC. It codes for CASSRSGLQETQYF.

This rearrangement joins TRBV9 to TRBJ2-1; D ambiguous. This CDR3 has 16 residues. CDR1 SGDLS and CDR2 YYNGEE come from the germline V gene. V shed 0 bases and J shed 1 base, with 11 bases lying between them. The CDR3: CASSVVPQQSYNEQFF. CDR3 sequence (DNA): TGTGCCAGCAGCGTAGTCCCCCAACAGTCCTACAATGAGCAGTTCTTC.

V gene TRBV4-2 combines with J gene TRBJ2-3; unclear D gene. Between the trimmed V and J ends, which lost 4 bases and 0 bases, there was a span of 5 bases. Germline V gives CDR1 LGHNA, CDR2 YNFKEQ. This CDR3 comprises 13 residues. The CDR3 nucleotides read TGTGCCAGCAGCCCTTCTAGCACAGATACGCAGTATTTT. It codes for CASSPSSTDTQYF.

This sequence joins TRBV5-8 and TRBJ1-2; D might be TRBD1 (5 bases). From germline, CDR1 is SGHTS and CDR2 YDEGEE. This CDR3 region has 16 residues. V dropped 5 bases and J dropped 0 bases, with 17 bases sitting between them. CDR3 loop: CASRSTYKGANYGYTF. In DNA, the CDR3 is TGTGCCAGCAGATCGACATATAAAGGGGCTAACTATGGCTACACCTTC.

V and J are TRBV5-8 and TRBJ2-1, with TRBD2 identical over 7 bases. The ends lost 4 bases at V and 3 bases at J; junction bases unmatched: 4. Germline CDR1 and CDR2: SGHTS and YDEGEE. The CDR3 spans 14 residues. In DNA form, the CDR3 reads TGTGCCAGCAGCCCGGGCGGGAGCTACAATGAGCAGTTCTTC. Translation: CASSPGGSYNEQFF.

This rearrangement joins TRBV5-6 to TRBJ2-2; 10 positions match TRBD2. The CDR3 is 14 amino acids. Germline CDR1 is SGHDT and CDR2 is YYEEEE. J was trimmed by 6 bases and V by 4 bases; bases with no gene match: 3. The CDR3: CASSPGLAAGELFF. CDR3 bases: TGTGCCAGCAGCCCCGGACTAGCGGCCGGGGAGCTGTTTTTT.

This clone appeared once. The gene calls are TRBV10-3 and TRBJ1-3; D uncertain. The germline V gene encodes CDR1 ENHRY and CDR2 SYGVKD. CDR3 length equals 17 residues. Trimming shortened V by 0 bases and J by 6 bases, and 18 bases separated the two germline ends. The CDR3 region has the DNA TGTGCCATCAGTGAGTCGACCTGGCCGGGTAAGGAAAACACCATATATTTT. It encodes CAISESTWPGKENTIYF.